This T cell receptor beta chain derives from a study of early T cells in non-severe SARS-CoV-2 infection. The V and J ends lost 4 bases and 4 bases respectively, with 16 bases between them. The CDR3 length is 16 residues. CDR1 MNHNY and CDR2 SVGAGI come from the germline V gene (reference sequence). Individually, cDNA molecules had unique molecular identifiers attached to them. TCRdb analysed the 5' RACE reads with MiXCR anew, one entry per CDR3 protein. The sample holds tens of thousands of distinct CDR3 sequences, roughly 5% seen once. This clonotype was counted many times. The sample was whole blood. The origin of this receptor is an adult who was a healthcare worker with PCR-confirmed SARS-CoV-2 infection or an uninfected control (not recorded which). The chain recombines TRBV6-6 with TRBJ2-2; D could derive from TRBD1 or TRBD2 (5 bases each). The CDR3 reads CASSFPQGVGTGELFF. In DNA form, the CDR3 reads TGTGCCAGCAGTTTCCCCCAGGGAGTTGGCACCGGGGAGCTGTTTTTT.